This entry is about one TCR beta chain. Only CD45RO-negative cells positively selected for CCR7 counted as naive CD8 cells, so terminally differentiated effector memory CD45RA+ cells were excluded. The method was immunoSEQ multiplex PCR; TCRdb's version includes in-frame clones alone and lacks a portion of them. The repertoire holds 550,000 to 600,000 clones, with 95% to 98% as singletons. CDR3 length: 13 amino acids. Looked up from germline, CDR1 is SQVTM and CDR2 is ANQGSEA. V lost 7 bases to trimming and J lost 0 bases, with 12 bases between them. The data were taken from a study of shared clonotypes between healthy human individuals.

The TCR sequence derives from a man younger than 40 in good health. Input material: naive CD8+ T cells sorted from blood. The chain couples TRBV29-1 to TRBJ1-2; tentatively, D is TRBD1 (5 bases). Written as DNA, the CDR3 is TGCAGCGCATCGACAGCTGCTAACTATGGCTACACCTTC. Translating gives CSASTAANYGYTF. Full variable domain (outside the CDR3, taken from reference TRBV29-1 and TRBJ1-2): SAVISQKPSRDICQRGTSLTIQCQVDSQVTMMFWYRQQPGQSLTLIATANQGSEATYESGFVIDKFPISRPNLTFSTLTVSNMSPEDSSIYLCSASTAANYGYTFGSGTRLTVV.